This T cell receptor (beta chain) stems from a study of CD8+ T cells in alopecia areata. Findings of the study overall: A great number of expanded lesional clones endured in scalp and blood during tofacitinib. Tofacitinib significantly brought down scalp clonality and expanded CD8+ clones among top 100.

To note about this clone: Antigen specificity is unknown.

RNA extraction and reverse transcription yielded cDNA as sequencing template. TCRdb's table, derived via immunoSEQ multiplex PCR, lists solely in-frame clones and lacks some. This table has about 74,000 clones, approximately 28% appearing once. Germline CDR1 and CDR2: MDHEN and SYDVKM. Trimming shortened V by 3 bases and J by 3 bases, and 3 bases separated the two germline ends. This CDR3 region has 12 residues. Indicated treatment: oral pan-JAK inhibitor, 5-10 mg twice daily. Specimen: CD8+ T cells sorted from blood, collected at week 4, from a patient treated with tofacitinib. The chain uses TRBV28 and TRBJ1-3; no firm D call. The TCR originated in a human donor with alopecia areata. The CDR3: CASSFYGNTIYF. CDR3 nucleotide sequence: TGTGCCAGCAGTTTTTATGGAAACACCATATATTTT. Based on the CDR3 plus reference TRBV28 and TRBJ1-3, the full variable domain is DVKVTQSSRYLVKRTGEKVFLECVQDMDHENMFWYRQDPGLGLRLIYFSYDVKMKEKGDIPEGYSVSREKKERFSLILESASTNQTSMYLCASSFYGNTIYFGEGSWLTVV.